Presented here are 3 T cell receptor beta chains from one specimen sequenced in a study of T cells in Graves' hyperthyroidism and ophthalmopathy. TCR beta CDR3 region amplification was performed from RNA transcripts. HTBI primers were the set used in a first-round RT-PCR of the TCR CDR3. TCRdb passed the multiplex PCR reads through MiXCR, listing each CDR3 protein once. The repertoire holds 700,000 to 950,000 distinct CDR3 sequences, 30% to 40% seen once, with roughly 30% in the top ten. Sequenced material: blood. These receptors were collected from a woman aged 40 to 50 with Graves' hyperthyroidism.

This clonotype occurred once. V usage is TRBV6-5 and J usage is TRBJ2-7; 9 bases agree with TRBD1. V lost 10 bases and J lost 0; bases outside the gene matches: 7. There are 14 residues in the CDR3. Germline-derived CDR1 and CDR2 are MNHEY and SVGAGI. The CDR3 spells CATTGQGPSYEQYF. CDR3 coding DNA: TGTGCCACAACGGGACAGGGCCCCTCCTACGAGCAGTACTTC.

The chain combines TRBV14 with TRBJ2-5; D tentatively fits TRBD1 or TRBD2 (5 bases each). Germline CDR1 is SGHDN and CDR2 is FVKESK. The ends were cut back, 3 bases at V and 1 base at J, with 12 bases in the middle. The CDR3 totals 15 residues. CDR3 bases: TGTGCCAGCAGCCAGGGGGAGCGCCGCCAAGAGACCCAGTACTTC. This encodes CASSQGERRQETQYF.

The CDR3 reads CASRAGVQTQYF. CDR3 DNA sequence: TGTGCCAGCAGGGCAGGGGTACAGACCCAGTACTTC. The chain combines TRBV2 with TRBJ2-5, with D perhaps TRBD1 (6 bases). Between the trimmed V and J ends, which lost 6 bases and 6 bases, there was a span of 11 bases. CDR1 and CDR2 from the germline V gene are SNHLY and FYNNEI. This CDR3 contains 12 residues.